A single sample is the source of the 11 T cell receptor beta chains below, sequenced in a study of T cell repertoires in cytomegalovirus infection. MiXCR was run by TCRdb on the reads, yielding one entry per CDR3 protein. The sample includes 160,000 or so distinct CDR3 sequences, 17% seen only once; the top ten take roughly 20%. Sequencing was done on a sample of CD8+ T cells from PBMCs. Receptor source: a human donor in good health (CMV status not recorded). Some clones in this sample may be carry-over from other donors' samples.

There are a few counts of this clonotype. This sequence joins TRBV7-8 and TRBJ1-4; possibly TRBD1 for D (5 bases). The CDR3 is 15 amino acids. CDR1 and CDR2 (germline): SGHVS, FQNEAQ. V was cut by 5 bases and J by 7 bases, with 17 bases left in between. CDR3 region: CASSPQGRVGEKLFF. CDR3 sequence (DNA): TGTGCCAGCAGCCCCCAGGGTAGGGTTGGTGAAAAACTGTTTTTT.

This sequence joins TRBV7-3 and TRBJ1-4; the D is unclear. The CDR3 is 15 residues long. V was trimmed by 1 base and J by 8 bases, leaving 14 bases between them. Germline V lookup: CDR1 SGHTA, CDR2 FQGTGA. The CDR3 loop reads CASSLRGQEGEKLFF. The CDR3 DNA reads as TGTGCCAGCAGCTTAAGAGGGCAGGAGGGCGAAAAACTGTTTTTT. Full variable domain (outside the CDR3, taken from reference TRBV7-3 and TRBJ1-4): GAGVSQTPSNKVTEKGKYVELRCDPISGHTALYWYRQSLGQGPEFLIYFQGTGAADDSGLPNDRFFAVRPEGSVSTLKIQRTERGDSAVYLCASSLRGQEGEKLFFGSGTQLSVL.

This clonotype has just a few counts. This chain joins TRBV28 and TRBJ2-1, with 8 bases lining up with TRBD2. The trim removed 6 bases at V and 0 bases at J, leaving 7 bases unmatched. Germline V gene data show CDR1 as MDHEN and CDR2 as SYDVKM. The CDR3 runs 16 residues. The CDR3 protein is CASRGPGGASYNEQFF. The DNA for the CDR3 is TGTGCCAGCAGGGGACCGGGGGGGGCCTCCTACAATGAGCAGTTCTTC. The full variable domain, rest sourced from reference TRBV28 and TRBJ2-1, is DVKVTQSSRYLVKRTGEKVFLECVQDMDHENMFWYRQDPGLGLRLIYFSYDVKMKEKGDIPEGYSVSREKKERFSLILESASTNQTSMYLCASRGPGGASYNEQFFGPGTRLTVL.

The chain combines TRBV7-9 with TRBJ2-5; no firm D call. The CDR3 loop spans 13 amino acids. V lost 7 bases and J 5 bases, leaving 14 bases between the germline ends. Looked up from germline, CDR1 is SEHNR and CDR2 is FQNEAQ (reference sequence). DNA for the CDR3: TGTGCCAGCACTGCGGTCGGTCAGGAGACCCAGTACTTC. Translating gives CASTAVGQETQYF.

This chain links TRBV7-6 with TRBJ2-1, with TRBD2 matching over 9 bases. The CDR3 runs 16 residues. V shed 1 base, J shed 7 bases, and the junction held 8 bases outside the gene matches. Looked up from germline, CDR1 is SGHVS and CDR2 is FNYEAQ. The CDR3 DNA follows: TGTGCCAGCAGCTTAGAAGCGGGAGGTATGAGGAATGAGCAGTTCTTC. Residues: CASSLEAGGMRNEQFF.

This chain links TRBV7-3 with TRBJ2-1; TRBD1 aligns across 9 bases. CDR1 is SGHTA, CDR2 FQGTGA, per germline. Trimming took 6 bases from V and 6 from J; bases not matched to a gene: 15. The CDR3 has 17 residues. This CDR3 is CASRSPGQGRHPNEQFF. DNA for the CDR3: TGTGCCAGCAGATCGCCGGGACAGGGACGTCACCCCAATGAGCAGTTCTTC.

The J gene is TRBJ2-7, the V gene TRBV6-5; TRBD2 agrees at 13 bases. V lost 6 bases, J lost 7 bases, and 9 bases stayed unmatched. Germline CDR1 reads MNHEY; CDR2 reads SVGAGI. The CDR3 is made up of 15 amino acids. The CDR3 loop reads CASSTTSGGAREQYF. CDR3 DNA: TGTGCCAGCAGCACTACTAGCGGGGGGGCCCGGGAGCAGTACTTC.

This clonotype came up a few times. The chain joins TRBV7-2 to TRBJ1-4, with D unclear. Between the trimmed V and J ends, which lost 1 base and 4 bases, there was a span of 13 bases. CDR1 SGHTA and CDR2 FQGNSA come from the germline V gene. The CDR3 consists of 16 residues. The CDR3 loop is CASSLVWQVDNEKLFF. Written as DNA, the CDR3 is TGTGCCAGCAGCTTAGTGTGGCAGGTGGATAATGAAAAACTGTTTTTT.

This clonotype was detected a few times. This chain joins TRBV5-4 and TRBJ2-1; D is undetermined. Germline CDR1 and CDR2: SGHNT and YYREEE (reference sequence). The ends were cut back, 5 bases at V and 7 bases at J, with 10 bases in the middle. This CDR3 region has 12 residues. As DNA, the CDR3 is TGTGCCAGCAGTCCCCTTCAGAATGAGCAGTTCTTC. The encoded protein is CASSPLQNEQFF.

This clonotype occurred a few times. The rearrangement links TRBV28 to TRBJ2-3, with D tentatively TRBD2 (6 bases). The CDR3 runs 15 residues. CDR1 is MDHEN and CDR2 is SYDVKM in the germline V gene. Deletions cut 6 bases from V and 0 bases from J, with 13 bases between. For the CDR3, the DNA is TGTGCCAGCAGGATGGGGAGGACTAGCACAGATACGCAGTATTTT. This translates into CASRMGRTSTDTQYF.

This clonotype has just a few counts. The DNA of the CDR3 is TGTGCCAGCAGTTTTAGCCTGTCAATGTTCTTC. Protein: CASSFSLSMFF. The chain uses TRBV28 and TRBJ2-1; D gene ambiguous. Germline CDR1 is MDHEN and CDR2 is SYDVKM. This CDR3 has 11 amino acids. V dropped 3 bases and J dropped 15 bases, with 12 bases sitting between them.